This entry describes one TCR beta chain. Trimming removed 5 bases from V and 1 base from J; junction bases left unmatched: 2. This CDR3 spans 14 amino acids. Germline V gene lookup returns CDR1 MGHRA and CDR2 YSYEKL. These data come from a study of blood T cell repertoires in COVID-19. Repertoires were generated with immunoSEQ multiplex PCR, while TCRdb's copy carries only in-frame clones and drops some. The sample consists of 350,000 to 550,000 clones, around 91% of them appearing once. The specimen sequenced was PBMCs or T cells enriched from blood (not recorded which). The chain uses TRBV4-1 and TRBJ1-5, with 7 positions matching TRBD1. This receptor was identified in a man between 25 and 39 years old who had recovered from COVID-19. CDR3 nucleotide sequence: TGCGCCAGCAGCTCGGGACAGAGCAATCAGCCCCAGCATTTT. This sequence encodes CASSSGQSNQPQHF.